One and the same sample provided the 4 T cell receptor beta chains below, sequenced in a study of blood T cell repertoires in COVID-19. The table came from immunoSEQ multiplex PCR; TCRdb's copy has only in-frame clones and leaves some out. The sample holds some 190,000 clones, more than 70% seen once. The sequencing sample was made of PBMCs or T cells enriched from blood (not recorded which). These receptors all come from a middle-aged man with acute COVID-19.

This clone was observed a handful of times. The gene calls are TRBV3-1 (or the pseudogene TRBV3-2) and TRBJ1-1; D is ambiguous. The CDR3 runs 13 residues. CDR1 LGHDT and CDR2 YNNKEL come from the germline V gene (reference sequence). Trimming took 1 base from V and 5 from J, leaving 8 bases between them. This chain's CDR3 is CASSQGDGTEAFF. The CDR3 DNA follows: TGTGCCAGCAGCCAAGGCGACGGGACTGAAGCTTTCTTT.

The J gene is TRBJ1-3, the V gene TRBV3-1 (or the pseudogene TRBV3-2); 7 bases fit TRBD1. Germline lookup yields CDR1 LGHDT and CDR2 YNNKEL (reference sequence). With V trimmed by 9 bases and J by 4 bases, 6 bases remained unmatched. This CDR3 is built from 13 residues. The CDR3 nucleotides read TGTGCCAGTGAGGGGGCGAGGGGAAACACCATATATTTT. Its protein is CASEGARGNTIYF.

The chain uses TRBV11-2 and TRBJ2-3, with 7 bases that match TRBD2. This CDR3 has 17 residues. Trimming took 4 bases from V and 1 from J; bases not matched to a gene: 11. Germline CDR1 reads SGHAT; CDR2 reads FQNNGV. As DNA, the CDR3 is TGTGCCAGCAGCTCAACTTCGAGCGGGACGGGCACAGATACGCAGTATTTT. It yields the protein CASSSTSSGTGTDTQYF.

This clone was found once. V usage is TRBV11-2 and J usage is TRBJ2-5, with unresolved D. Per germline, CDR1 SGHAT and CDR2 FQNNGV. Trimming removed 3 bases at V and 2 bases at J, with 7 bases between. This CDR3 is built from 13 residues. The CDR3 is CASSLARQETQYF. DNA for the CDR3: TGTGCCAGCAGCTTGGCAAGACAAGAGACCCAGTACTTC.